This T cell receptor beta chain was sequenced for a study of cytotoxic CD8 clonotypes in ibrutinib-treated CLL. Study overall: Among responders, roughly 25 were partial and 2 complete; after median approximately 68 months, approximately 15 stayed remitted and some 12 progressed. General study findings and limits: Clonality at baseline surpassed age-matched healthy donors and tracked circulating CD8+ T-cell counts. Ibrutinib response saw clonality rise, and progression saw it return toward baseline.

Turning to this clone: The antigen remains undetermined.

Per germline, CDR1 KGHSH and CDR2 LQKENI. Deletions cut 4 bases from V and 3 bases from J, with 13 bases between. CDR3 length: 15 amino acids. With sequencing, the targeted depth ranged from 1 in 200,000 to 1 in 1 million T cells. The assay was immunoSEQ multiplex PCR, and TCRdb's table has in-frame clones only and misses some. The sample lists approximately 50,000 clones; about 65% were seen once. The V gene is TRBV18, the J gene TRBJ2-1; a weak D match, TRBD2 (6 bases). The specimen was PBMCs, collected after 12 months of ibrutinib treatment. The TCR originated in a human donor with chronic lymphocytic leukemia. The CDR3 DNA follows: TGTGCCAGCTCACAAACCCACGGGGGCTACAATGAGCAGTTCTTC. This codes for CASSQTHGGYNEQFF.